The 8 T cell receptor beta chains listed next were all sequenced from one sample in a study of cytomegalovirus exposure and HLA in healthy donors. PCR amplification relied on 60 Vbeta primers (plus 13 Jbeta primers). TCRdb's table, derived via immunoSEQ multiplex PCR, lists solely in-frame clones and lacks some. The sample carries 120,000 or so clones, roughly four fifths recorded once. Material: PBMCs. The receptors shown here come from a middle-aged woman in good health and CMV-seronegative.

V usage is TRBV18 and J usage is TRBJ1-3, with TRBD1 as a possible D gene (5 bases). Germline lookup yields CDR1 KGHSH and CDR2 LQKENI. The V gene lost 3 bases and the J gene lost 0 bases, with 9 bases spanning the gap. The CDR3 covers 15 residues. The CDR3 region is CASSPSGGSGNTIYF. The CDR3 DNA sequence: TGTGCCAGCTCACCTTCGGGGGGCTCTGGAAACACCATATATTTT. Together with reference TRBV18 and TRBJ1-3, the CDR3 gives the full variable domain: NAGVMQNPRHLVRRRGQEARLRCSPMKGHSHVYWYRQLPEEGLKFMVYLQKENIIDESGMPKERFSAEFPKEGPSILRIQQVVRGDSAAYFCASSPSGGSGNTIYFGEGSWLTVV.

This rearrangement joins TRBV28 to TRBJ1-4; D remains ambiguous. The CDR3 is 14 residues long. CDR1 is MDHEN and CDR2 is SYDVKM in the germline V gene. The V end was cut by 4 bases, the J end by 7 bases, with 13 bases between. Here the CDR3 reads CASSWSARVEKLFF. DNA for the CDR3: TGTGCCAGCAGTTGGTCAGCGAGAGTTGAAAAACTGTTTTTT.

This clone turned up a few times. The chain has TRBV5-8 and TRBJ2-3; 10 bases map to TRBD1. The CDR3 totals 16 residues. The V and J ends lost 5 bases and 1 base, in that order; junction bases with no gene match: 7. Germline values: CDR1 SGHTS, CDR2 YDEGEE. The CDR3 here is CASSWAGTGGTDTQYF. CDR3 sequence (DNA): TGTGCCAGCAGTTGGGCCGGGACAGGGGGCACAGATACGCAGTATTTT.

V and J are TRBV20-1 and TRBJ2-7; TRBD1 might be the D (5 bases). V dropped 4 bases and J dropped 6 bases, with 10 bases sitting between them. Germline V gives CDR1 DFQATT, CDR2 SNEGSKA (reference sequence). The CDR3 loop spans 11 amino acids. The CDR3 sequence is CSAMGRGEQYF. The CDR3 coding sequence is TGCAGTGCTATGGGTAGGGGCGAGCAGTACTTC.

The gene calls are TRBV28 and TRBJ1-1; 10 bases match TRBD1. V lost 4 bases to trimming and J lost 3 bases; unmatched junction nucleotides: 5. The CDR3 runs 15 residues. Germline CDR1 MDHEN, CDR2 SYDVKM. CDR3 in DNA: TGTGCCAGCAGTTCGTCCGGGACAGGGGACACTGAAGCTTTCTTT. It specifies CASSSSGTGDTEAFF.

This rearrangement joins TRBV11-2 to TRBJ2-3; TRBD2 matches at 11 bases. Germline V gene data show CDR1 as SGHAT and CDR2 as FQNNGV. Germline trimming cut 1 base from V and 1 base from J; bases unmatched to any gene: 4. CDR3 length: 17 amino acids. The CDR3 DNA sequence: TGTGCCAGCAGCTTAGGGGGGGGACTAGCGGGCACAGATACGCAGTATTTT. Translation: CASSLGGGLAGTDTQYF.

CDR3 residues: CASSGTGVRTGELFF. The CDR3 coding sequence is TGTGCCAGCAGTGGGACAGGGGTTAGGACCGGGGAGCTGTTTTTT. The chain couples TRBV6-6 to TRBJ2-2; 10 bases agree with TRBD1. Germline trimming cut 5 bases from V and 5 bases from J; bases unmatched to any gene: 5. The CDR3 spans 15 residues. Germline V lookup: CDR1 MNHNY, CDR2 SVGAGI (reference sequence).

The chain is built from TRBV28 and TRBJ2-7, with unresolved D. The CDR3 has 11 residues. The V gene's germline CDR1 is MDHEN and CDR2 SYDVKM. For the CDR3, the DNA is TGTGCAACCCAAACCCGGTACGAGCAGTACTTC. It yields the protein CATQTRYEQYF.